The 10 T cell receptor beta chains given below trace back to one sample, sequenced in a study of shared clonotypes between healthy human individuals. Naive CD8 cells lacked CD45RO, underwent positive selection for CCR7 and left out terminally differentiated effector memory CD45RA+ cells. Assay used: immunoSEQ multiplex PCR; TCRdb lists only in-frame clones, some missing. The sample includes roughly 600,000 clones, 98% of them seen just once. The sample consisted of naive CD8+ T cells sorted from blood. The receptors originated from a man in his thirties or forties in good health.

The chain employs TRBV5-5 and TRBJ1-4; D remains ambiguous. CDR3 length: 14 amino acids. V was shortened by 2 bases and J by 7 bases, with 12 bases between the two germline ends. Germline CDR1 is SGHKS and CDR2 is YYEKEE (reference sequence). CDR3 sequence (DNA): TGTGCCAGCAGCTTCCCTGAGGCGCGTGAAAAACTGTTTTTT. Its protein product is CASSFPEAREKLFF. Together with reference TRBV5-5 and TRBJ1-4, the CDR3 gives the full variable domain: DAGVTQSPTHLIKTRGQQVTLRCSPISGHKSVSWYQQVLGQGPQFIFQYYEKEERGRGNFPDRFSARQFPNYSSELNVNALLLGDSALYLCASSFPEAREKLFFGSGTQLSVL.

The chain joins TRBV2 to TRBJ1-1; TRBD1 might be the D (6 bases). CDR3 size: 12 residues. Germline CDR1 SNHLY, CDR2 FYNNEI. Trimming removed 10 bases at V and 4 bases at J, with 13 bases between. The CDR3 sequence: CAIETGTTEAFF. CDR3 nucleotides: TGTGCCATCGAAACAGGGACCACTGAAGCTTTCTTT.

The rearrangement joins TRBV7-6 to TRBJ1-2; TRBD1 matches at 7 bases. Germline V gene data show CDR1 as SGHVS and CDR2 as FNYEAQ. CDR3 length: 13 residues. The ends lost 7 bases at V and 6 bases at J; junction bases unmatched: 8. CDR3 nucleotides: TGTGCCAGCACCGAAGACAGGGCGAATGGCTACACCTTC. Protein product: CASTEDRANGYTF.

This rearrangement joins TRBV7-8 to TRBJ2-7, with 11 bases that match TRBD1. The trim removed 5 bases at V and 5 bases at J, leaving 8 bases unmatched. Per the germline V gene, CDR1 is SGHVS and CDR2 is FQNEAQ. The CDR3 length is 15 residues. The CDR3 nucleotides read TGTGCCAGCAGCCGCCGGACAGGGGGCTTCGACGAGCAGTACTTC. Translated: CASSRRTGGFDEQYF.

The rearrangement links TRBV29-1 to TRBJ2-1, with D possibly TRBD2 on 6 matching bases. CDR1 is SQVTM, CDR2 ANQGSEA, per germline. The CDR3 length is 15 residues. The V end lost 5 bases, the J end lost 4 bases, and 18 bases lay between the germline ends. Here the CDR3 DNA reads TGCAGCGTTCCGGTTAGCGGCAGGGCATACAATGAGCAGTTCTTC. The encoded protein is CSVPVSGRAYNEQFF.

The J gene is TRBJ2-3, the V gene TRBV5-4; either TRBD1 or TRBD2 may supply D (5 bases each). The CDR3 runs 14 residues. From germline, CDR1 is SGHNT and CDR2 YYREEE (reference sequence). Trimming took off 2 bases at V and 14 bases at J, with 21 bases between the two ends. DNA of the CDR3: TGTGCCAGCAGCTTACCGGGACCCGGGTGGGAAAGGTATTTT. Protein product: CASSLPGPGWERYF.

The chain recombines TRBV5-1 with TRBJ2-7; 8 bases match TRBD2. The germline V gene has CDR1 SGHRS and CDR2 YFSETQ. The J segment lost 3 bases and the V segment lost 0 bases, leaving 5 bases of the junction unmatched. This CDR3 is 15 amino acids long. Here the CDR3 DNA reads TGCGCCAGCAGCTTGGAGGGTAGCGGGAACTACGAGCAGTACTTC. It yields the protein CASSLEGSGNYEQYF.

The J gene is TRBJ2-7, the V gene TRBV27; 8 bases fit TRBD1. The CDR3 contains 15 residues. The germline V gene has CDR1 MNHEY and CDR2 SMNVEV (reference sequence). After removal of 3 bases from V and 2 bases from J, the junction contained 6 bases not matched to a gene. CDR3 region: CASSFTGTGTYEQYF. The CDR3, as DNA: TGTGCCAGCAGTTTCACCGGGACAGGCACCTACGAGCAGTACTTC.

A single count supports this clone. This CDR3 is CATTNPSSYNEQFF. In nucleotides, the CDR3 is TGTGCCACCACAAATCCGAGCTCCTACAATGAGCAGTTCTTC. The chain uses TRBV19 and TRBJ2-1; D uncertain. Germline V gene data show CDR1 as LNHDA and CDR2 as SQIVND (reference sequence). This CDR3 is 14 amino acids long. Trimming took 10 bases from V and 0 from J, leaving 13 bases between them. The whole variable domain, remainder taken from reference TRBV19 and TRBJ2-1, is DGGITQSPKYLFRKEGQNVTLSCEQNLNHDAMYWYRQDPGQGLRLIYYSQIVNDFQKGDIAEGYSVSREKKESFPLTVTSAQKNPTAFYLCATTNPSSYNEQFFGPGTRLTVL.

The CDR3 coding sequence is TGTGCCAGCAGCAGACCCGGTCAGCCCCAGCATTTT. This gives the protein CASSRPGQPQHF. The chain is built from TRBV27 and TRBJ1-5; no definite D call. Trimming took off 6 bases at V and 6 bases at J, with 9 bases between the two ends. This CDR3 spans 12 amino acids. Germline CDR1 reads MNHEY; CDR2 reads SMNVEV (reference sequence).